This T cell receptor beta chain appears in the sequencing data of a study of blood T cell repertoires in COVID-19. About the research overall: Nucleic acid was either cDNA or gDNA, and it came from T cells, B-cell-depleted T cells, or PBMCs.

Germline V gene sequence: CDR1 SQVTM, CDR2 ANQGSEA. V lost 6 bases and J lost 4; bases outside the gene matches: 6. The CDR3 has 15 amino acids. Per the study methods: From reference gene primer amplification, estimates of nucleated cell counts were derived. Generated by immunoSEQ multiplex PCR, the TCRdb table keeps only in-frame clones and is missing some. That table is the source of V, J and clone size, and D and trimming were worked out from the DNA. This sample has 140,000 to 150,000 clones, with approximately 91% found just once. The TCR sequence derives from a human donor in a cohort sampled during active COVID-19. The sequencing sample was made of peripheral blood. V gene TRBV29-1 combines with J gene TRBJ2-1, with 13 bases fitting TRBD2. The CDR3 region has the DNA TGCAGCGTCGCAGGACTAGCGGGAGTATACAATGAGCAGTTCTTC. Amino acids: CSVAGLAGVYNEQFF.